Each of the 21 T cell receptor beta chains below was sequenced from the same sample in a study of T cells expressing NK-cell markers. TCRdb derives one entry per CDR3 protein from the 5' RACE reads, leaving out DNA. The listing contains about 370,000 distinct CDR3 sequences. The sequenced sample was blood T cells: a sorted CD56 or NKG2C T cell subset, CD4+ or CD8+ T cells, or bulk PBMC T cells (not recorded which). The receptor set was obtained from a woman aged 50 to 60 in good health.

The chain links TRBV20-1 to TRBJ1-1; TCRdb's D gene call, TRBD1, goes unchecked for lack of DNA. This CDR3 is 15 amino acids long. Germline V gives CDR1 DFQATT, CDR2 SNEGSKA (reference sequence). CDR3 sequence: CSARGQGARNTEAFF.

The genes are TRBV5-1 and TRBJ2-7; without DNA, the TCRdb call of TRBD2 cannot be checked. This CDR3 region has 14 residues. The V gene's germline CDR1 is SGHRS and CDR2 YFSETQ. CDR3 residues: CASRRLAGEPEQYF.

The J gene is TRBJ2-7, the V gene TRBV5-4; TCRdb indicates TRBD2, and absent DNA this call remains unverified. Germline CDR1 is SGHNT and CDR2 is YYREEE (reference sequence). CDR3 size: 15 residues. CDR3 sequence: CASSASGSPSYEQYF.

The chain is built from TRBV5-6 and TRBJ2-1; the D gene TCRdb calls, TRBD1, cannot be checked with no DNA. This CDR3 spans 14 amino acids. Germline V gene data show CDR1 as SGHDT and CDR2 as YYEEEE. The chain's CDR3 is CASNPRVTGYEQFF.

The CDR3 protein is CASSSRQGGEQFF. V usage is TRBV6-5 and J usage is TRBJ2-1; as DNA is missing, the TRBD1 call by TCRdb cannot be tested. This CDR3 comprises 13 residues. Germline V gene sequence: CDR1 MNHEY, CDR2 SVGAGI.

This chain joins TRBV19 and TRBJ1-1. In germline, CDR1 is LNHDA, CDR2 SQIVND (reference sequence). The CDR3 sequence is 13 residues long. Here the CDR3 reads CASSNVGPTEAFF.

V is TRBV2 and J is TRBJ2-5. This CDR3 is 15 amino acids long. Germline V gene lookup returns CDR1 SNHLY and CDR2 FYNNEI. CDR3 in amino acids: CASSEVSGDQETQYF.

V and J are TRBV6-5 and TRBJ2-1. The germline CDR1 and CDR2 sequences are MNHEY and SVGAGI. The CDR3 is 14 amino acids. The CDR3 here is CASTESLGYNEQFF.

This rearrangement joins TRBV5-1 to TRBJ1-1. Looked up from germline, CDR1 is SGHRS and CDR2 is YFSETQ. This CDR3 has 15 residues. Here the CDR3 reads CASSPPAGLNTEAFF.

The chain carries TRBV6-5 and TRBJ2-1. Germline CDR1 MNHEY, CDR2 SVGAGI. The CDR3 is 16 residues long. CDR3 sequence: CASSPPLRVSYNEQFF.

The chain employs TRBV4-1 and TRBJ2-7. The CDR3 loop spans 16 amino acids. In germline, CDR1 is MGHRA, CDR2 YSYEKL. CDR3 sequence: CASSQDEALGVYEQYF.

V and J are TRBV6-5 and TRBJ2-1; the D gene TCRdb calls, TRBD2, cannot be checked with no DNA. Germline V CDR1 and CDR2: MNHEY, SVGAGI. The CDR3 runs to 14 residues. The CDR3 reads CASSVAGGVNEQFF.

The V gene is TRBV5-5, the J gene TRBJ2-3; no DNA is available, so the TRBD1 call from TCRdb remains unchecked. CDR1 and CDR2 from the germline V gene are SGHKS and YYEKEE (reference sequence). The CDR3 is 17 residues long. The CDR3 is CASSLLGARGLPDTQYF. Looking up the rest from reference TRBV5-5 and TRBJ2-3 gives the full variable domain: DAGVTQSPTHLIKTRGQQVTLRCSPISGHKSVSWYQQVLGQGPQFIFQYYEKEERGRGNFPDRFSARQFPNYSSELNVNALLLGDSALYLCASSLLGARGLPDTQYFGPGTRLTVL.

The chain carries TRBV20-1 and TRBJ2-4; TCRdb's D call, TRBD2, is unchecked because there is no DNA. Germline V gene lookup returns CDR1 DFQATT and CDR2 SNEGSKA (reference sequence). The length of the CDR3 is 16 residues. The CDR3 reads CSAWDVTSEAKNIQYF.

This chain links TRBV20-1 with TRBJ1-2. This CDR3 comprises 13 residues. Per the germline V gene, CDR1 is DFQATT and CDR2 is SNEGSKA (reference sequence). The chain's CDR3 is CSALSQRSYGYTF.

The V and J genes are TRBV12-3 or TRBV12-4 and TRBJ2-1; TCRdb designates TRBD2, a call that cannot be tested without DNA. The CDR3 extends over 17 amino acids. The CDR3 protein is CAIAEGSGIPGYNEQFF.

The chain's CDR3 is CASRQLEISTDTQYF. The V call is TRBV5-1, the J call TRBJ2-3. The germline CDR1 and CDR2 sequences are SGHRS and YFSETQ. The CDR3 runs to 15 residues. Full variable domain (missing parts from reference TRBV5-1 and TRBJ2-3): KAGVTQTPRYLIKTRGQQVTLSCSPISGHRSVSWYQQTPGQGLQFLFEYFSETQRNKGNFPGRFSGRQFSNSRSEMNVSTLELGDSALYLCASRQLEISTDTQYFGPGTRLTVL.

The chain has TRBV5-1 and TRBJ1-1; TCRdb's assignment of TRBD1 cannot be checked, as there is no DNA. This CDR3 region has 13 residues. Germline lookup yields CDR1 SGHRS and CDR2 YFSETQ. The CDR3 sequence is CASSPRQGTQAFF.

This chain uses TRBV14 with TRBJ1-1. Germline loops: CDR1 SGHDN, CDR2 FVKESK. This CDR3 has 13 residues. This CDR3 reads CASSQTMNTEAFF.

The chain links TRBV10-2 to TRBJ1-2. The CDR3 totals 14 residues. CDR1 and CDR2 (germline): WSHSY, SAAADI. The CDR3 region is CASSESADYYGYTF.

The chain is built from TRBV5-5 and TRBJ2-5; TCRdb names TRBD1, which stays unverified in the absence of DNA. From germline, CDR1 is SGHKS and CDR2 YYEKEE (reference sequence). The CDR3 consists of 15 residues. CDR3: CASSFRGATPETQYF.